Detailed here is one T cell receptor beta chain. V shed 4 bases, J shed 12 bases, and the junction held 9 bases outside the gene matches. Germline V gene sequence: CDR1 SGHRS, CDR2 YFSETQ. The CDR3 has 15 amino acids. The sample comes from a study of blood T cell repertoires in COVID-19. Study-level information: The analysed material was cDNA or gDNA that came from T cells, B-cell-depleted T cells, or PBMCs.

Per the authors' pipeline: Reference gene primers were amplified, and this amplification served to estimate nucleated cell counts. Method: immunoSEQ multiplex PCR; TCRdb's copy keeps in-frame clones and lacks some. V, J and clone size are taken as reported in that table, and D and trimming were inferred from the DNA itself. The repertoire holds about 160,000 clones, approximately 79% seen once, with roughly 19% in the top ten. Sequenced input: peripheral blood. J is TRBJ2-1 and V is TRBV5-1; TRBD2 agrees at 14 bases. The receptor was derived from a woman aged 80 or older with acute or convalescent COVID-19. CDR3 in amino acids: CASSAEGTSGSPQFF. Written as DNA, the CDR3 is TGCGCCAGCAGCGCCGAAGGGACTAGCGGGAGTCCGCAGTTCTTC.